This T cell receptor beta chain was identified during a study of blood T cell repertoires in COVID-19. This clone showed up just a few times. This CDR3 region has 17 residues. V lost 1 base, J lost 0 bases, and 16 bases lay in between. Germline lookup yields CDR1 SGHRS and CDR2 YFSETQ. Profiling relied on immunoSEQ multiplex PCR, and the TCRdb table lists in-frame clones only, not all of them. The table shows around 180,000 clones, with 80% occurring only once. Sample: peripheral blood. The rearrangement links TRBV5-1 to TRBJ1-1, with D tentatively TRBD1 (6 bases). This sequence was found in a man between 65 and 79 years old with active or convalescent COVID-19. The CDR3 DNA follows: TGCGCCAGCAGCTTGACGCCAGGGGAGGGGATGAACACTGAAGCTTTCTTT. Translating it yields CASSLTPGEGMNTEAFF.